This record covers a single T cell receptor (beta chain). PCR employed 60 Vbeta and 13 Jbeta primers. Sequenced by immunoSEQ multiplex PCR; TCRdb stores in-frame clones only, minus some. The sample contains 120,000 or so clones, approximately 84% of which appear only once. The CDR3 contains 15 residues. Germline lookup yields CDR1 GTSNPN and CDR2 SVGIG (reference sequence). The V gene lost 0 bases and the J gene lost 1 base, with 10 bases spanning the gap. The sample is drawn from a study of cytomegalovirus exposure and HLA in healthy donors. What was sequenced was PBMCs. The rearrangement uses TRBV30 and TRBJ1-5; the D gene is possibly TRBD1 (6 bases). This sequence originates from a man aged 18-30 years in good health and CMV-seropositive. CDR3: CAWSVRGSSNQPQHF. In DNA, the CDR3 is TGTGCCTGGAGTGTGAGGGGGTCCAGCAATCAGCCCCAGCATTTT.